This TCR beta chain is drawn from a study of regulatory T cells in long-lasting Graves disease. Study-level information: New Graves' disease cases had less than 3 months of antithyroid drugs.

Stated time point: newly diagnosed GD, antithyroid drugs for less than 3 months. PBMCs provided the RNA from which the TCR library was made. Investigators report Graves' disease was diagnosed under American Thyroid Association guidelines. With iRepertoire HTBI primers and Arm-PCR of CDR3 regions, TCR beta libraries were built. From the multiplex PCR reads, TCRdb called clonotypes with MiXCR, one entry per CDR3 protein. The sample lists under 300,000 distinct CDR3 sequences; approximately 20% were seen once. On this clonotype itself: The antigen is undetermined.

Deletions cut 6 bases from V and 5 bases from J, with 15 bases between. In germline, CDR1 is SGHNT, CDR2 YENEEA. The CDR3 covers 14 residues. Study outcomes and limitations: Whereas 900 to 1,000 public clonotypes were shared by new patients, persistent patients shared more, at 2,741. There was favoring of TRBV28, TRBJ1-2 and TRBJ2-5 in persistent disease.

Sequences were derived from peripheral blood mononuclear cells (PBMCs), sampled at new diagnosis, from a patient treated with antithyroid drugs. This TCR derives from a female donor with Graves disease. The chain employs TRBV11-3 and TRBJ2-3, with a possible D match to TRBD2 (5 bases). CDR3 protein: CASSFSRGVDTQYF. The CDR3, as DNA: TGTGCCAGCAGTTTTTCCCGGGGTGTAGATACGCAGTATTTT.